This TCR beta chain appears in the sequencing data of a study of T cells after yellow fever vaccination. Background on the study: Libraries from low-cell-number fractions were prepared with the SMART-Seq v4 Ultra Low Input RNA kit.

The authors made TCR cDNA by 5'RACE template switching, adding a universal primer site and UMIs. TCRdb ran MiXCR on the 5' RACE reads and lists one entry per CDR3 protein. This sample yields under 550,000 distinct CDR3 sequences, of which 20% to 25% are seen a single time; about 15% belongs to the top ten. Study-wide results and caveats: Faster peaking, at day 5 versus 15, marked a secondary response that was weaker.

Concerning this clonotype itself: Its matching antigen is unknown.

The CDR3 consists of 16 residues. Trimming removed 3 bases from V and 5 bases from J, with 19 bases in between. The chain couples TRBV12-3 or TRBV12-4 to TRBJ2-5; a possible D gene is TRBD2 (6 bases). The sample here was PBMCs, taken roughly 20 days after the first yellow fever vaccination. The receptor was isolated from a man aged 18 to 35 who received the YFV17D yellow fever vaccine. CDR3 loop: CASSLGGHPDRETQYF. In DNA, the CDR3 is TGTGCCAGCAGTTTGGGAGGACACCCTGACCGGGAGACCCAGTACTTC.